This passage covers 22 T cell receptor beta chains from one sample sequenced in a study of identical twins. One entry per CDR3 protein results from TCRdb running MiXCR on the 5' RACE reads. The sample holds some 570,000 distinct CDR3 sequences, under 25% seen once. These sequences were also reported in another study, on yellow fever vaccine responses in identical twins.

What was sequenced was CD4+ T cells sorted from blood. The receptors were sampled from a woman under 30 in good health.

This chain joins TRBV10-1 and TRBJ2-3, with D perhaps matching TRBD2 (7 bases). Germline V lookup: CDR1 WNHNN, CDR2 SYGVQD (reference sequence). V gave up 0 bases and J gave up 6 bases, with 16 bases separating them. The CDR3 consists of 16 residues. CDR3 sequence: CASSESARGARDTQYF. The CDR3 coding sequence is TGCGCCAGCAGTGAGTCGGCTCGGGGGGCGCGGGATACGCAGTATTTT.

A few counts support this clonotype. The CDR3: CASSLNGLEPTGELFF. The CDR3, as DNA: TGCGCCAGCAGCTTGAATGGCTTAGAGCCAACCGGGGAGCTGTTTTTT. J is TRBJ2-2 and V is TRBV5-1; D remains unclear. This CDR3 is 16 amino acids long. Per germline, CDR1 SGHRS and CDR2 YFSETQ. With 1 base removed from V and 5 bases from J, the gap between germline ends came to 15 bases.

A few counts support this clonotype. DNA of the CDR3: TGTGCCAGCAGAGTAGGAGGAGAGCAGTTCTTC. Protein sequence: CASRVGGEQFF. The V and J genes are TRBV3-1 and TRBJ2-1; a possible D gene is TRBD2 (5 bases). The CDR3 extends over 11 amino acids. From germline, CDR1 is LGHDT and CDR2 YNNKEL (reference sequence). The V gene lost 6 bases and the J gene lost 10 bases, with 10 bases spanning the gap.

This clonotype showed up just a few times. This chain links TRBV19 with TRBJ2-7; D is possibly TRBD2 (5 bases). The V gene's germline CDR1 is LNHDA and CDR2 SQIVND (reference sequence). The V and J ends lost 4 bases and 0 bases respectively, with 13 bases between them. The CDR3 is made up of 15 amino acids. The CDR3 DNA follows: TGTGCCAGTAGTAAAGCTCCGGGGAGCTCCTACGAGCAGTACGTC. It translates to CASSKAPGSSYEQYV.

This clonotype was counted only a few times. This chain uses TRBV3-1 with TRBJ2-2, with TRBD2 identical over 13 bases. Germline CDR1 LGHDT, CDR2 YNNKEL (reference sequence). The CDR3 runs to 17 residues. V shed 6 bases and J 3 bases; nucleotides not matched to a gene: 7. CDR3: CASRLTSGGPYTGELFF. CDR3 bases: TGTGCCAGCAGGTTGACTAGCGGGGGGCCCTACACCGGGGAGCTGTTTTTT.

A note on this clonotype: The junction differs from germline at one of its ends, possibly a read error. The chain combines TRBV11-2 with TRBJ1-1; 7 bases align to TRBD1. This CDR3 contains 12 residues. Germline loops: CDR1 SGHAT, CDR2 FQNNGV. CDR3 amino acids: CASSQGQAKELF. The CDR3 bases are TGTGCCAGCAGCCAAGGACAGGCGAAGGAGCTCTTT.

In this sample, this clonotype turned up a few times. This chain uses TRBV12-3 or TRBV12-4 with TRBJ2-1; 12 positions match TRBD2. V shed 5 bases, J shed 7 bases, and the junction held 12 bases outside the gene matches. CDR3 size: 17 residues. The CDR3 DNA is TGTGCCAGCAGTCCTCCTAGCGGGAGGGCCCGGGGGAATGAGCAGTTCTTC. It specifies CASSPPSGRARGNEQFF.

In this sample, this clonotype turned up a few times. The chain joins TRBV11-1 to TRBJ2-1, with D perhaps TRBD2 (6 bases). Deletions cut 1 base from V and 10 bases from J, with 26 bases between. The CDR3 has 18 amino acids. Germline-derived CDR1 and CDR2 are SGHAT and FQDESV (reference sequence). In nucleotides, the CDR3 is TGTGCCAGCAGCTTAGGGGGGTTCGCCGGGAGAGCCCCGCGGGAGCAGTTCTTC. Amino acid sequence: CASSLGGFAGRAPREQFF.

This chain connects TRBV6-2 or TRBV6-3 to TRBJ2-7, with D possibly being TRBD1 (6 bases). There are 21 residues in the CDR3. Trimming took off 10 bases at V and 0 bases at J, with 37 bases between the two ends. CDR1 and CDR2 (germline): MNHEY, SVGEGT. CDR3 loop: CATRRRRDPGTGTISSYEQYF. DNA for the CDR3: TGTGCCACCCGACGACGCCGGGACCCCGGTACAGGGACCATTAGCTCCTACGAGCAGTACTTC.

The rearrangement uses TRBV2 and TRBJ2-3; D might be TRBD2 (5 bases). Per germline, CDR1 SNHLY and CDR2 FYNNEI. The V end lost 7 bases, the J end lost 0 bases, and 11 bases lay between the germline ends. The CDR3 extends over 14 amino acids. DNA for the CDR3: TGTGCCAGCACTAGGGAGAAAAGCACAGATACGCAGTATTTT. Amino acids: CASTREKSTDTQYF. The full variable domain, rest sourced from reference TRBV2 and TRBJ2-3, is EPEVTQTPSHQVTQMGQEVILRCVPISNHLYFYWYRQILGQKVEFLVSFYNNEISEKSEIFDDQFSVERPDGSNFTLKIRSTKLEDSAMYFCASTREKSTDTQYFGPGTRLTVL.

V usage is TRBV29-1 and J usage is TRBJ2-3; maybe TRBD1 (6 bases). Per the germline V gene, CDR1 is SQVTM and CDR2 is ANQGSEA. The CDR3 spans 12 residues. V was trimmed by 6 bases and J by 2 bases, leaving 9 bases between them. The chain's CDR3 is CSVGQNTDTQYF. In DNA, the CDR3 is TGCAGCGTAGGACAGAACACAGATACGCAGTATTTT.

This clonotype came up a few times. V usage is TRBV18 and J usage is TRBJ1-4; tentatively, D is TRBD1 (5 bases). This CDR3 is built from 14 residues. V lost 1 base and J 8 bases, leaving 11 bases between the germline ends. CDR1 is KGHSH, CDR2 LQKENI, per germline. As DNA, the CDR3 is TGTGCCAGCTCACCACAGGGGTTTGAAGAAAAACTGTTTTTT. Translating gives CASSPQGFEEKLFF.

V usage is TRBV12-3 or TRBV12-4 and J usage is TRBJ2-1; 10 nucleotides agree with TRBD1. The CDR3 totals 17 residues. The ends lost 3 bases at V and 7 bases at J; junction bases unmatched: 12. The CDR3: CASSLSWNWDRGNEQFF. The CDR3, as DNA: TGTGCCAGCAGTTTGAGTTGGAATTGGGACAGGGGAAATGAGCAGTTCTTC.

This clonotype was detected only a few times. The chain joins TRBV20-1 to TRBJ2-5; D is undetermined. The V and J ends lost 3 bases and 0 bases respectively, with 14 bases between them. This CDR3 spans 15 amino acids. The germline V gene has CDR1 DFQATT and CDR2 SNEGSKA (reference sequence). CDR3 protein: CSASDLKRYQETQYF. Here the CDR3 DNA reads TGCAGTGCTAGCGACTTGAAAAGATACCAAGAGACCCAGTACTTC.

There are many counts of this clonotype. The gene calls are TRBV12-3 or TRBV12-4 and TRBJ2-7; 7 nucleotides agree with TRBD1. V lost 6 bases and J lost 1; bases outside the gene matches: 3. CDR3 length: 13 amino acids. CDR3 loop: CASRGTASYEQYF. In nucleotides, the CDR3 is TGTGCCAGCAGGGGGACAGCATCCTACGAGCAGTACTTC.

In this sample, this clonotype turned up a few times. The chain joins TRBV3-1 to TRBJ2-7; D may correspond to TRBD1 or TRBD2 (5 bases each). Trimming removed 1 base from V and 6 bases from J, with 7 bases in between. The germline V gene has CDR1 LGHDT and CDR2 YNNKEL (reference sequence). The CDR3 loop spans 12 amino acids. CDR3 sequence reads: CASSQVGGEQYF. The CDR3 bases are TGTGCCAGCAGCCAAGTTGGGGGCGAGCAGTACTTC.

The rearrangement uses TRBV2 and TRBJ2-4, with TRBD1 identical over 8 bases. The ends lost 7 bases at V and 0 bases at J; junction bases unmatched: 11. This CDR3 comprises 17 residues. CDR1 is SNHLY, CDR2 FYNNEI, per germline. In nucleotides, the CDR3 is TGTGCCAGCATCCGGGACAGGACAACCTTAGCCAAAAACATTCAGTACTTC. As protein: CASIRDRTTLAKNIQYF.

V gene TRBV24-1 combines with J gene TRBJ2-3; the D call may be TRBD1 or TRBD2 (5 bases each). Germline V gene data show CDR1 as KGHDR and CDR2 as SFDVKD. The CDR3 consists of 14 residues. Trimming took 2 bases from V and 2 from J, leaving 7 bases between them. CDR3 DNA: TGTGCCACCAGTGATTCTGGGACCACAGATACGCAGTATTTT. This encodes CATSDSGTTDTQYF.

The CDR3: CASSLTRDNTEQYF. Here the CDR3 DNA reads TGTGCCAGCTCACTAACTCGGGACAACACCGAGCAGTACTTC. The rearrangement uses TRBV18 and TRBJ2-7; D might be TRBD1 (6 bases). Trimming stripped 4 bases from V and 6 bases from J, with 16 bases between. This CDR3 is 14 amino acids long. Per the germline V gene, CDR1 is KGHSH and CDR2 is LQKENI.

The V gene is TRBV18, the J gene TRBJ2-1; D may be TRBD1 (6 bases). Germline loops: CDR1 KGHSH, CDR2 LQKENI. CDR3 size: 14 residues. V dropped 3 bases and J dropped 7 bases, with 13 bases sitting between them. CDR3 nucleotides: TGTGCCAGCTCACCGGGACACCCTACAAATGAGCAGTTCTTC. Residues: CASSPGHPTNEQFF.

Only a few counts were recorded for this clonotype. This sequence joins TRBV20-1 and TRBJ1-2; 7 nucleotides align to TRBD1. The CDR3 is 15 amino acids. Germline CDR1 DFQATT, CDR2 SNEGSKA (reference sequence). V shed 5 bases and J 5 bases; nucleotides not matched to a gene: 14. The CDR3 loop reads CSAQGGGGQLYGYTF. CDR3 coding DNA: TGCAGTGCTCAGGGGGGCGGGGGTCAACTTTATGGCTACACCTTC.

This clonotype was seen ten or more times. The rearrangement links TRBV5-1 to TRBJ1-1; 7 positions match TRBD1. This CDR3 spans 14 amino acids. Germline V gene lookup returns CDR1 SGHRS and CDR2 YFSETQ. With 6 bases clipped from V and 1 base from J, the junction kept 6 bases outside the gene matches. Here the CDR3 reads CASKEGAQNTEAFF. The CDR3 nucleotides are TGCGCCAGCAAGGAGGGGGCTCAGAACACTGAAGCTTTCTTT.